This TCR beta chain is drawn from a study of spatial heterogeneity in lung cancer. General study results and limits: Of tumor T cells, an estimated coverage of approximately 7% was reached for alpha chains and approximately 14% for beta chains. Mutation tallies in tumors tracked expanded intratumoral alpha and beta TCR counts. The study found that ubiquitous and regional expanded TCR counts tracked ubiquitous and regional nonsynonymous mutations, respectively.

TCRdb used MiXCR to reprocess the 5' RACE reads, holding one entry per CDR3 protein. The table lists around 95,000 distinct CDR3 sequences, approximately 4.7% of them singletons, with 21% in the top ten. Stated time point: sample taken at primary tumor resection. Donors were 72 untreated early-stage non-small cell lung cancer patients. Whole RNA came from tumor, nontumor lung or frozen PBMC and was sequenced without being sorted. This clonotype has a count of ten or more. Its antigen is not identified. Trimming shortened V by 3 bases and J by 5 bases, and 13 bases separated the two germline ends. Per the germline V gene, CDR1 is LGHDT and CDR2 is YNNKEL (reference sequence). CDR3 size: 14 residues.

This receptor was obtained from a male donor with early-stage non-small cell lung cancer. Sequenced material: lung tumor tissue, taken at surgery. This chain connects TRBV3-1 to TRBJ1-1; D unclear. The CDR3 sequence is CASSQGRRETEAFF. CDR3 nucleotides: TGTGCCAGCAGCCAGGGAAGGAGGGAAACTGAAGCTTTCTTT.